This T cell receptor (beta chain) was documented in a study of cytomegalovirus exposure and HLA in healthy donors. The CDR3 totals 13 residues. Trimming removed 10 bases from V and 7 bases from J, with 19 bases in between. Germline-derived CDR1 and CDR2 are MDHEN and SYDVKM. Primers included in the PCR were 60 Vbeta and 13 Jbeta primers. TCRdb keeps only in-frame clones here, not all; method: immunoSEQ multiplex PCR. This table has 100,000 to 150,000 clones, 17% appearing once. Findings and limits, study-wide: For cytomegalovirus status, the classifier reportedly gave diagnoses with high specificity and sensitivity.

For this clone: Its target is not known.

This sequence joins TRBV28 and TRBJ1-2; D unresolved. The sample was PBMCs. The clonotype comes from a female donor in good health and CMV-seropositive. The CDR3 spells CATRVTHELGYTF. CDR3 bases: TGTGCCACCCGGGTCACGCATGAACTTGGCTACACCTTC.